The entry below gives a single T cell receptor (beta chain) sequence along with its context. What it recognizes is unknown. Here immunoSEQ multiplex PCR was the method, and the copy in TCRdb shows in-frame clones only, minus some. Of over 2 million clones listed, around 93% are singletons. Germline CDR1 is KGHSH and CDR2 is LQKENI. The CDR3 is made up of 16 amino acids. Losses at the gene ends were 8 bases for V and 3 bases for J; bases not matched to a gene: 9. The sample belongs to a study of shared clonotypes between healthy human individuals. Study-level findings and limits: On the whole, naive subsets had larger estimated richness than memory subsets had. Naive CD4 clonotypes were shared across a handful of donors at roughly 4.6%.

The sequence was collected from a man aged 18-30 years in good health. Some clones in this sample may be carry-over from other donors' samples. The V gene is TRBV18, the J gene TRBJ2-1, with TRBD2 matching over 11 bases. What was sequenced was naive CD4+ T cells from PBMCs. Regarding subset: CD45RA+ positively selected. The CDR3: CASHPTSGGNYNEQFF. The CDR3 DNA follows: TGTGCCAGCCATCCCACTAGCGGGGGAAACTACAATGAGCAGTTCTTC.